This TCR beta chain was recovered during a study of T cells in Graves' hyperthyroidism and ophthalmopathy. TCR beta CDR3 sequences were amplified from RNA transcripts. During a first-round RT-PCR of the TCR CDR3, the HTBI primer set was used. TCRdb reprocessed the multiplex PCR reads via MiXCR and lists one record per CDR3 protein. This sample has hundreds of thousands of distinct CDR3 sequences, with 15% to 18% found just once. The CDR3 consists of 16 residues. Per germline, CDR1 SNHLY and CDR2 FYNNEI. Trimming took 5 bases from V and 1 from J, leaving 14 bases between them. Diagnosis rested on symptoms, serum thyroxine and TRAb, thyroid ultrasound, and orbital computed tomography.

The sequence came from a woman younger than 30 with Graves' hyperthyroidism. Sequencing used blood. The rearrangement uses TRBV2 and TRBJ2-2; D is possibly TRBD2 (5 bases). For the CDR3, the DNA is TGTGCCAGCAGTCTATCGGGATTCTTGAACACCGGGGAGCTGTTTTTT. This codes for CASSLSGFLNTGELFF.